This TCR beta chain was sequenced in a study of T cells in Graves' hyperthyroidism and ophthalmopathy. This clonotype was detected many times. V lost 0 bases and J lost 6; bases outside the gene matches: 1. Germline V lookup: CDR1 MNHNY, CDR2 SVGAGI (reference sequence). This CDR3 is 15 amino acids long. Ophthalmopathy patients showed a Clinical Activity Score of at least 3, NOSPECS grade of at least 4 and duration under 3 months. Template material for amplifying TCR beta CDR3 regions consisted of RNA transcripts. The HTBI primer set was used in a first-round RT-PCR of the TCR CDR3. TCRdb processed the multiplex PCR reads anew with MiXCR; each CDR3 protein has one entry. This repertoire shows 200,000 to 250,000 distinct CDR3 sequences, roughly 17% found once; its top ten account for about 30%.

This TCR was recovered from a woman younger than 35 with Graves' ophthalmopathy. Input material: blood. The chain couples TRBV6-6 to TRBJ2-1; 11 bases match TRBD2. CDR3 in amino acids: CASSYSGTSGNEQFF. The CDR3, as DNA: TGTGCCAGCAGTTACTCCGGGACTAGCGGCAATGAGCAGTTCTTC.